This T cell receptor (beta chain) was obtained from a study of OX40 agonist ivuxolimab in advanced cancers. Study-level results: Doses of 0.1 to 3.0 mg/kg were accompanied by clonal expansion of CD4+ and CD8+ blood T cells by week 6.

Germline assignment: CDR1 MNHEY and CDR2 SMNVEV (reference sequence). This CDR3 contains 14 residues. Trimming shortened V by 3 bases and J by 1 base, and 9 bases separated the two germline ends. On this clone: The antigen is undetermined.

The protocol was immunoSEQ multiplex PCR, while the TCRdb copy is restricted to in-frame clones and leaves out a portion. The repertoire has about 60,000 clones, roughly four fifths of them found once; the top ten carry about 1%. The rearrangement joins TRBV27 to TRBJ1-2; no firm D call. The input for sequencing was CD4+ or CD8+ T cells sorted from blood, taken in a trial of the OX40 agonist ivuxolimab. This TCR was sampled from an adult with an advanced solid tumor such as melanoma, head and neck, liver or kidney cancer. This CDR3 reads CASSFPNGNYGYTF. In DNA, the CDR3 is TGTGCCAGCAGTTTCCCCAACGGTAACTATGGCTACACCTTC.